These 16 T cell receptor beta chains originate from one sample sequenced in a study of OX40 agonist ivuxolimab in advanced cancers. The receptor library was made with the immunoSEQ multiplex PCR assay. Entries here come from immuneACCESS through TCRdb and include only in-frame sequences with V and J called. Some clones fail to appear in such tables; in the studies checked, an unresolved V gene covers under half of the shortfall, and the cause of the remainder is unknown. Here the sample has over 60,000 clones; 80% to 90% occur a single time. Jointly, the top ten make up about 0.9% of the sample. Sequenced material: CD4+ or CD8+ T cells sorted from blood, taken in a trial of the OX40 agonist ivuxolimab. All receptors derive from an adult with an advanced solid tumor such as melanoma, head and neck, liver or kidney cancer.

The chain is built from TRBV15 and TRBJ1-4; 11 bases are a match to TRBD1. The CDR3 has 14 residues. J lost 6 bases, V lost 4 bases, and 1 base had no gene match. Germline CDR1 and CDR2: LNHNV and YYDKDF (reference sequence). Here the CDR3 reads CATSKGQGDEKLFF. In nucleotides, the CDR3 is TGTGCCACCAGCAAGGGACAGGGGGATGAAAAACTGTTTTTT.

V is TRBV4-1 and J is TRBJ2-2; a weak D match, TRBD2 (6 bases). The CDR3 is 15 amino acids. Per germline, CDR1 MGHRA and CDR2 YSYEKL. Trimming left V 5 bases short and J 6 bases short, with 16 bases between. The CDR3 nucleotides read TGCGCCAGCAGCTCGGCGGGACGACGATCCGGGGAGCTGTTTTTT. Its protein is CASSSAGRRSGELFF.

The chain recombines TRBV5-1 with TRBJ2-7; 7 bases agree with TRBD1. Germline assignment: CDR1 SGHRS and CDR2 YFSETQ. Trimming cost V 0 bases and J 2 bases; bases outside gene matches: 5. The CDR3 spans 15 residues. The CDR3 here is CASSLAPTGTYEQYF. CDR3 in DNA: TGCGCCAGCAGCTTGGCCCCGACAGGGACCTACGAGCAGTACTTC. Full variable domain (missing parts from reference TRBV5-1 and TRBJ2-7): KAGVTQTPRYLIKTRGQQVTLSCSPISGHRSVSWYQQTPGQGLQFLFEYFSETQRNKGNFPGRFSGRQFSNSRSEMNVSTLELGDSALYLCASSLAPTGTYEQYFGPGTRLTVT.

The chain employs TRBV5-6 and TRBJ2-3, with 9 nucleotides matching TRBD2. The CDR3 is 15 residues long. CDR1 SGHDT and CDR2 YYEEEE come from the germline V gene. Trimming removed 2 bases from V and 3 bases from J; junction bases left unmatched: 4. CDR3 nucleotide sequence: TGTGCCAGCAGCTTCCCGACTAGCGGAACAGATACGCAGTATTTT. Its translation is CASSFPTSGTDTQYF.

The chain uses TRBV28 and TRBJ2-1; D is unresolved. The germline V and J ends were trimmed by 2 bases and 9 bases, with 8 bases remaining between them. The CDR3 sequence is 12 residues long. Germline-derived CDR1 and CDR2 are MDHEN and SYDVKM. The CDR3 DNA sequence: TGTGCCAGCAGTTTAGTTCAGACTGAGCAGTTCTTC. This encodes CASSLVQTEQFF.

The genes are TRBV11-3 and TRBJ2-7, with D possibly matching TRBD2 (5 bases). This CDR3 is built from 15 residues. Germline V gene sequence: CDR1 SGHNT, CDR2 YENEEA. Between the trimmed V and J ends, which lost 3 bases and 2 bases, there was a span of 14 bases. CDR3 sequence (DNA): TGTGCCAGCAGCTTTCGAGGGCTTCCGACCTACGAGCAGTACTTC. This translates into CASSFRGLPTYEQYF. Filled out from reference TRBV11-3 and TRBJ2-7, the complete variable domain reads EAGVVQSPRYKIIEKKQPVAFWCNPISGHNTLYWYLQNLGQGPELLIRYENEEAVDDSQLPKDRFSAERLKGVDSTLKIQPAELGDSAVYLCASSFRGLPTYEQYFGPGTRLTVT.

CDR3 residues: CASSSDREGEQYF. For the CDR3, the DNA is TGTGCCAGCAGCTCTGACAGGGAGGGGGAGCAGTACTTC. This chain uses TRBV11-3 with TRBJ2-7; D tentatively fits TRBD1 or TRBD2 (7 bases each). V was shortened by 4 bases and J by 7 bases, with 14 bases between the two germline ends. The CDR3 extends over 13 amino acids. Germline CDR1 and CDR2: SGHNT and YENEEA. The full variable domain, with the rest looked up from reference TRBV11-3 and TRBJ2-7, is EAGVVQSPRYKIIEKKQPVAFWCNPISGHNTLYWYLQNLGQGPELLIRYENEEAVDDSQLPKDRFSAERLKGVDSTLKIQPAELGDSAVYLCASSSDREGEQYFGPGTRLTVT.

V and J are TRBV7-9 and TRBJ2-2; 7 nucleotides align to TRBD1. The CDR3 length is 15 residues. The germline CDR1 and CDR2 sequences are SEHNR and FQNEAQ (reference sequence). The ends lost 5 bases at V and 4 bases at J; junction bases unmatched: 7. In DNA form, the CDR3 reads TGTGCCAGCAGCCCGGCGGCAGGGGGCACCGGGGAGCTGTTTTTT. This encodes CASSPAAGGTGELFF.

The chain couples TRBV18 to TRBJ1-5; TRBD1 agrees at 8 bases. The junction had 4 bases not matched to a gene; V was cut back by 4 bases and J by 2 bases. The CDR3 sequence is 15 residues long. Germline V gene lookup returns CDR1 KGHSH and CDR2 LQKENI. The DNA of the CDR3 is TGTGCCAGCTCACGGGACAGGACCGGCAATCAGCCCCAGCATTTT. This encodes CASSRDRTGNQPQHF.

The chain has TRBV2 and TRBJ1-4; 9 nucleotides align to TRBD1. Germline loops: CDR1 SNHLY, CDR2 FYNNEI. V lost 9 bases, J lost 5 bases, and 10 bases stayed unmatched. CDR3 length: 15 residues. CDR3 in DNA: TGTGCCAGATCCGGGACAGGGTCCCGGAATGAAAAACTGTTTTTT. Translation gives CARSGTGSRNEKLFF.

On this clone: The sample has other DNA sequences that encode this CDR3 too. This chain uses TRBV15 with TRBJ1-1; no clear D gene. Germline V gene lookup returns CDR1 LNHNV and CDR2 YYDKDF (reference sequence). The CDR3 has 15 amino acids. Trimming shortened V by 0 bases and J by 1 base, and 9 bases separated the two germline ends. As DNA, the CDR3 is TGTGCCACCAGCAGAGAGAAGGGTCAGAACACTGAAGCTTTCTTT. Translated: CATSREKGQNTEAFF.

This clone was observed many times. V is TRBV5-5 and J is TRBJ2-7; 9 positions agree with TRBD1. The J segment lost 3 bases and the V segment lost 5 bases, leaving 9 bases of the junction unmatched. This CDR3 contains 15 residues. Germline loops: CDR1 SGHKS, CDR2 YYEKEE (reference sequence). The CDR3 coding sequence is TGTGCCAGCAGGCGAAAGATGGGACAGGGCTACGAGCAGTACTTC. The encoded protein is CASRRKMGQGYEQYF.

The chain employs TRBV2 and TRBJ2-3, with D perhaps being TRBD1 or TRBD2 (5 bases each). This CDR3 is built from 14 residues. The germline V gene encodes CDR1 SNHLY and CDR2 FYNNEI. V was shortened by 7 bases and J by 1 base, with 12 bases between the two germline ends. This chain's CDR3 is CASNRGMGTDTQYF. For the CDR3, the DNA is TGTGCCAGCAACCGGGGCATGGGCACAGATACGCAGTATTTT.

The gene calls are TRBV18 and TRBJ2-7; D is unresolved. CDR1 is KGHSH, CDR2 LQKENI, per germline. The V and J ends lost 3 bases and 5 bases respectively, with 8 bases between them. The CDR3 has 12 amino acids. The DNA of the CDR3 is TGTGCCAGCTCACCCCACGAAGACGAGCAGTACTTC. Protein sequence: CASSPHEDEQYF.

The chain has TRBV30 and TRBJ1-6; possible D gene TRBD1, 6 bases. The V end lost 8 bases, the J end lost 6 bases, and 20 bases lay between the germline ends. Germline CDR1 reads GTSNPN; CDR2 reads SVGIG (reference sequence). This CDR3 contains 15 residues. This CDR3 reads CAVGAGGLSNSPLHF. The CDR3 DNA is TGTGCCGTTGGAGCGGGGGGGCTAAGTAATTCACCCCTCCACTTT.

V and J are TRBV6-1 and TRBJ2-7; no reliable D call. Germline CDR1 and CDR2: MNHNS and SASEGT. Deletions cut 0 bases from V and 5 bases from J, with 5 bases between. This CDR3 comprises 12 residues. The CDR3 DNA sequence: TGTGCCAGCAGTGAAGCGGGTGACGAGCAGTACTTC. Amino acids: CASSEAGDEQYF.